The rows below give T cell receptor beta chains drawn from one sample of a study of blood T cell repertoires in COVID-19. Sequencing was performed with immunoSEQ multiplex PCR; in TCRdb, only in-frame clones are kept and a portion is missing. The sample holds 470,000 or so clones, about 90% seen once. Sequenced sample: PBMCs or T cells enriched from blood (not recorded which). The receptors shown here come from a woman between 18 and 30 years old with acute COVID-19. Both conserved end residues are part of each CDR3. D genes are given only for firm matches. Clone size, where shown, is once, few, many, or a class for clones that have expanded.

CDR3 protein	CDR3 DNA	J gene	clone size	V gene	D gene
CASSYESRDTQYF	TGTGCCAGCAGTTACGAGTCGAGGGATACGCAGTATTTT	TRBJ2-3	once	TRBV6-5	.
CASSYHTLHRVETQYF	TGTGCCAGCAGCTATCACACCCTCCACAGGGTCGAGACCCAGTACTTC	TRBJ2-5	.	TRBV7-6	.
CASSYGDRGNYGYTF	TGTGCCAGCAGTTATGGTGACAGGGGTAACTATGGCTACACCTTC	TRBJ1-2	.	TRBV6-5	TRBD1
CASSQEEGAYEQYF	TGTGCCAGCAGCCAGGAGGAGGGGGCGTACGAGCAGTACTTC	TRBJ2-7	.	TRBV9	.
CASSQEGNKRAEAFF	TGCGCCAGCAGCCAGGAGGGGAATAAACGGGCCGAAGCTTTCTTT	TRBJ1-1	.	TRBV4-1	.
CASSQGPGQGEGETQYF	TGTGCCAGCAGCCAAGGACCGGGACAGGGTGAAGGAGAGACCCAGTACTTC	TRBJ2-5	.	TRBV3-1/TRBV3-2	TRBD1
CASSLVSQETQYF	TGTGCCAGCAGCTTAGTTAGCCAAGAGACCCAGTACTTC	TRBJ2-5	.	TRBV11-2	.
CSATGDGYTF	TGCAGTGCTACAGGGGATGGCTACACCTTC	TRBJ1-2	.	TRBV20-1	.
CAISEGTDRNTIYF	TGTGCCATCAGCGAAGGGACAGACCGAAACACCATATATTTT	TRBJ1-3	.	TRBV10-3	TRBD1
CASSPLLAGPTSQYEQYF	TGTGCCAGCTCACCACTCCTAGCGGGACCGACTTCCCAATACGAGCAGTACTTC	TRBJ2-7	.	TRBV18	TRBD2
CASSNGRPFAGRGQVDEQFF	TGTGCCAGCAGCAACGGGAGGCCTTTCGCGGGCAGGGGGCAGGTGGATGAGCAGTTCTTC	TRBJ2-1	.	TRBV7-9	.
CASSPGQGVAGELFF	TGTGCCAGCAGCCCGGGACAGGGGGTCGCCGGGGAGCTGTTTTTT	TRBJ2-2	.	TRBV13	TRBD1
CASSYRGDTEAFF	TGTGCCAGCAGCTACCGGGGGGACACTGAAGCTTTCTTT	TRBJ1-1	.	TRBV7-9	.
CASSLSASGNTGELFF	TGTGCCAGCAGCCTCTCTGCTAGCGGGAACACCGGGGAGCTGTTTTTT	TRBJ2-2	.	TRBV13	TRBD2
CATSRAYVSDREGGYTF	TGTGCCACCAGCAGAGCTTATGTCAGCGACAGGGAAGGAGGCTACACCTTC	TRBJ1-2	.	TRBV15	TRBD1
CASSITDRVGSPLHF	TGTGCCAGCAGTATTACGGACAGGGTCGGATCACCCCTCCACTTT	TRBJ1-6	.	TRBV6-5	TRBD1
CASSILKGYEQYF	TGTGCCAGTAGTATATTAAAGGGGTACGAGCAGTACTTC	TRBJ2-7	.	TRBV19	.
CASSLGRGATGELFF	TGTGCCAGCAGCTTAGGTCGGGGGGCCACCGGGGAGCTGTTTTTT	TRBJ2-2	.	TRBV7-8	.
CASSQEGPPVMNTEAFF	TGTGCCAGCAGCCAAGAGGGGCCGCCGGTCATGAACACTGAAGCTTTCTTT	TRBJ1-1	.	TRBV14	.
CASSSPGLETQYF	TGTGCCAGCAGCTCTCCGGGTTTAGAGACCCAGTACTTC	TRBJ2-5	.	TRBV7-3	.
CASSDGPGNSPLHF	TGTGCCAGCAGTGATGGTCCAGGGAATTCACCCCTCCACTTT	TRBJ1-6	once	TRBV2	.
CASSVRGSGEQFF	TGTGCCAGCAGTGTACGAGGGTCCGGTGAGCAGTTCTTC	TRBJ2-1	.	TRBV2	.